One T cell receptor (beta chain) is described in this entry. This clonotype was detected a few times. The specificity of this receptor is unknown. No base qualities exist here, and no much larger clone lies one base off it. The sample belongs to a study of identical twins (dated by TCRdb to 2016 to 2017). In terms of the full investigation: To test whether fetal clonotypes persist, the study used deep sequencing on TCR alpha and beta repertoires from monozygotic twins, unrelated adults of various ages, and cord blood. To rule out contamination, the twin experiments were replicated at different times with different library preparation protocols.

Deletion took 11 bases off V and 6 bases off J, with a span of 21 bases between the germline ends. From cysteine to phenylalanine, the CDR3 is 14 amino acids long. Just the 42-base CDR3 DNA is kept, in frame starting at base 1. Via the germline V gene, CDR1 is MNHEY and CDR2 SVGEGT. All donors were healthy Caucasians. The twin cohort consisted of three pairs of female monozygotic twins, all aged 18 to 29 years. Miltenyi CD45RO+ enrichment and human naive T-cell isolation kits were used to isolate memory (CD45RO+) and naive T cells from PBMC. The protocol used for the library was 5' RACE. Sequencer: Illumina HiSeq 2000. Template switching introduced a universal primer binding site; the final cDNA contained a unique molecular identifier, enabling accurate counting of TCR cDNA molecules. First-strand cDNA for TCR alpha and beta chains was synthesized from specific primers in the conserved constant-segment region. Each cDNA library was double barcoded, with a SMART-Mk sample barcode plus Illumina barcodes, to control for contamination. Two successive PCR steps introduced TruSeq adapter sequences along with Illumina sample barcodes. TCR alpha and beta cDNA libraries were sequenced on the Illumina HiSeq platform with custom primers. In the authors' own workflow: Raw reads were processed with MiGEC to extract unique molecular identifiers, and MiXCR was used to determine CDR3 positions. For each individual, recombination models were inferred using an EM algorithm with the repgenHMM and IGoR tools. Shared clonotype analysis was performed with the tcR package in R, normalizing sharing by the product of cloneset sizes. To study raw recombination free of thymic and clonal selection effects, out-of-frame nonproductive sequences were analyzed. In TCRdb, the public reads were trimmed at Q25 with fastp and aligned with MiXCR, with productive beta chains retained. Each CDR3 protein appears once, grouped with its most common genes and DNA. The V and J calls, along with clone size, are taken from TCRdb and not from the paper's own processing. The sample contains hundreds of thousands of distinct CDR3 sequences, approximately 8% of them found a single time. About 2.1% of the sample belongs to the ten largest clones.

Broad study findings and their caveats: Out-of-frame TCR alpha sequences shared between twins showed an excess of low generation-probability sequences compared with coincidental sharing between unrelated individuals. Zero-insertion analyses could be partly confounded by invariant T cells such as MAIT and iNKT, though diverse VJ usage argued against such confounding for most clonotypes. Excess twin sharing in beta out-of-frame sequences was weaker because fewer shared sequences lowered the signal-to-noise ratio. In monozygotic twins, out-of-frame TCR alpha sharing was systematically underestimated by recombination models, although the models agreed with sharing between unrelated individuals. Because the same donors could not be followed over many years, the conclusions depended on cross-sectional statistical analysis. Fewer insertions were carried by abundant cord blood beta clonotypes; a weaker similar trend was observed in young adult naive repertoires, while no such trend was observed in memory repertoires.

Another study also made use of these data, one on yellow fever vaccine responses in identical twins. As the second study states: The T cell response to vaccination in identical twins was reported by the authors to appear partly convergent and partly personalized. In the study, vaccine-responding T cell clones were precisely tracked in identical twins.

Sample: memory (CD45RO+) T cells sorted from blood. Read against the paper, the sample's cell subset or site label means: CD45RO+ enriched T cells. This TCR came from a woman aged 18-29 years in good health. This chain joins TRBV6-2 or TRBV6-3 to TRBJ2-3, with the D gene not confidently named. The DNA sequence follows: TGTGCCTTCAGGCCCATCGGGCGAACGGATACGCAGTATTTT. This is translated as CAFRPIGRTDTQYF.